This entry lists 26 T cell receptor beta chains sequenced from one sample in a study of blood T cell repertoires in COVID-19 (TCRdb year 2020). Library prep was done by the immunoSEQ multiplex PCR assay. This is the immuneACCESS table as TCRdb keeps it, with only in-frame sequences that have V and J called. A part of the clones is gone; compared with another copy, unresolved V genes explain less than half, and the rest is unexplained. In this sample the table shows about 220,000 clones, approximately 80% of which occur a single time. The leading ten clones occupy approximately 1.4% of the sample. Sequencing was done on a sample of PBMCs or T cells enriched from blood (not recorded which). These receptors were obtained from a woman aged 40-49 years with acute COVID-19.

The V call is TRBV6-5, the J call TRBJ2-7; 12 bases align to TRBD2. CDR3 length: 16 amino acids. Germline values: CDR1 MNHEY, CDR2 SVGAGI. With V trimmed by 4 bases and J by 3 bases, 7 bases remained unmatched. The CDR3 bases are TGTGCCAGCAGTTCCCAACTAGCGGGGGGCCTCTACGAGCAGTACTTC. Amino acids: CASSSQLAGGLYEQYF.

The chain is built from TRBV28 and TRBJ1-1, with D hard to call. V was pared by 8 bases and J by 1 base, with 5 bases between. This CDR3 is built from 11 residues. Germline V gene sequence: CDR1 MDHEN, CDR2 SYDVKM. CDR3 coding DNA: TGTGCCAGCCTCGGGAACACTGAAGCTTTCTTT. Translation: CASLGNTEAFF.

The chain carries TRBV7-2 and TRBJ1-2, with 10 bases aligning to TRBD1. Per germline, CDR1 SGHTA and CDR2 FQGNSA. The CDR3 has 16 amino acids. Trimming took 4 bases from V and 5 from J; bases not matched to a gene: 10. In nucleotides, the CDR3 is TGTGCCAGCAGCTCCGCTCGGACAGGGGGTCCATATGGCTACACCTTC. Amino acids: CASSSARTGGPYGYTF.

The chain recombines TRBV5-8 with TRBJ1-5; TRBD1 is a possible D gene (5 bases). The length of the CDR3 is 16 residues. V was pared by 0 bases and J by 4 bases, with 14 bases between. The germline CDR1 and CDR2 sequences are SGHTS and YDEGEE. The CDR3 bases are TGTGCCAGCAGCTTGGCTATGGGGACTCAGAATCAGCCCCAGCATTTT. It codes for CASSLAMGTQNQPQHF.

The chain carries TRBV4-2 and TRBJ2-7; maybe TRBD2 (5 bases). Germline V lookup: CDR1 LGHNA, CDR2 YNFKEQ. The CDR3 is made up of 13 amino acids. V was shortened by 1 base and J by 3 bases, with 7 bases between the two germline ends. The CDR3 loop is CASSQVGVYEQYF. CDR3 in DNA: TGTGCCAGCAGCCAAGTGGGAGTCTACGAGCAGTACTTC.

The gene calls are TRBV29-1 and TRBJ2-7; TRBD1 agrees at 8 bases. Germline V gene sequence: CDR1 SQVTM, CDR2 ANQGSEA. This CDR3 region has 17 residues. The J segment lost 6 bases and the V segment lost 7 bases, leaving 23 bases of the junction unmatched. CDR3 sequence: CSAQQGTGALGGGEQYF. CDR3 nucleotides: TGCAGCGCCCAGCAGGGGACAGGTGCCCTAGGTGGCGGCGAGCAGTACTTC.

This clone occurred a few times. The chain employs TRBV21-1 and TRBJ2-2; the D call of TRBD1 is as the table states it, not checked on the DNA. TRBV21-1 is noted as a pseudogene. The CDR3 totals 15 residues. DNA for the CDR3: TGTGCCAGCAGCAAGGGACAGGGCCACACCGGGGAGCTGTTTTTT. It is translated as CASSKGQGHTGELFF.

The sample holds a few counts of this clone. This chain links TRBV14 with TRBJ1-1, with D perhaps TRBD1 (5 bases). With 5 bases removed from V and 1 base from J, the gap between germline ends came to 11 bases. The CDR3 covers 14 residues. Germline values: CDR1 SGHDN, CDR2 FVKESK. Here the CDR3 DNA reads TGTGCCAGCAGCTTTTATAGGGGGAACACTGAAGCTTTCTTT. Amino acids: CASSFYRGNTEAFF. Complete variable domain (other parts from reference TRBV14 and TRBJ1-1): EAGVTQFPSHSVIEKGQTVTLRCDPISGHDNLYWYRRVMGKEIKFLLHFVKESKQDESGMPNNRFLAERTGGTYSTLKVQPAELEDSGVYFCASSFYRGNTEAFFGQGTRLTVV.

The chain employs TRBV10-3 and TRBJ2-5; TRBD1 is a possible D gene (6 bases). The CDR3 is made up of 13 amino acids. Germline lookup yields CDR1 ENHRY and CDR2 SYGVKD. V lost 7 bases and J 5 bases, leaving 14 bases between the germline ends. Here the CDR3 DNA reads TGTGCCATCAACAGGGCCCTTTCCGAGACCCAGTACTTC. This codes for CAINRALSETQYF.

This sequence joins TRBV13 and TRBJ2-1; 13 bases are a match to TRBD2. The germline V gene encodes CDR1 PRHDT and CDR2 FYEKMQ (reference sequence). The length of the CDR3 is 17 residues. Trimming at V came to 5 bases and at J to 9 bases, leaving 13 bases not matched to a gene. CDR3 coding DNA: TGTGCCAGCAGCCGATACGACGGGACTAGCGGGGCGATTGAGCAGTTCTTC. It is translated as CASSRYDGTSGAIEQFF.

The J gene is TRBJ2-7, the V gene TRBV3-1 (or the pseudogene TRBV3-2); 9 bases map to TRBD1. The CDR3 runs 16 residues. Germline assignment: CDR1 LGHDT and CDR2 YNNKEL (reference sequence). V was pared by 1 base and J by 3 bases, with 7 bases of the junction left unmatched. CDR3: CASSQGFETGGYEQYF. The CDR3 region has the DNA TGTGCCAGCAGCCAAGGTTTTGAGACAGGGGGCTACGAGCAGTACTTC.

The chain employs TRBV5-1 and TRBJ1-1; D might be TRBD1 (5 bases). This CDR3 contains 15 residues. The ends were cut back, 0 bases at V and 1 base at J, with 10 bases in the middle. The germline V gene has CDR1 SGHRS and CDR2 YFSETQ. The CDR3 bases are TGCGCCAGCAGCTTGGCTGTCGGGGGGAACACTGAAGCTTTCTTT. It yields the protein CASSLAVGGNTEAFF. Together with reference TRBV5-1 and TRBJ1-1, the CDR3 gives the full variable domain: KAGVTQTPRYLIKTRGQQVTLSCSPISGHRSVSWYQQTPGQGLQFLFEYFSETQRNKGNFPGRFSGRQFSNSRSEMNVSTLELGDSALYLCASSLAVGGNTEAFFGQGTRLTVV.

The chain is built from TRBV7-9 and TRBJ1-4; no clear D gene. Trimming shortened V by 5 bases and J by 7 bases, and 14 bases separated the two germline ends. From germline, CDR1 is SEHNR and CDR2 FQNEAQ (reference sequence). This CDR3 comprises 14 residues. This CDR3 reads CASSQGGVPEKLFF. CDR3 coding DNA: TGTGCCAGCAGCCAAGGCGGGGTTCCTGAAAAACTGTTTTTT. Full variable domain (rest looked up from reference TRBV7-9 and TRBJ1-4): DTGVSQNPRHKITKRGQNVTFRCDPISEHNRLYWYRQTLGQGPEFLTYFQNEAQLEKSRLLSDRFSAERPKGSFSTLEIQRTEQGDSAMYLCASSQGGVPEKLFFGSGTQLSVL.

The V and J genes are TRBV7-8 and TRBJ1-6; D might be TRBD1 (6 bases). Trimming stripped 3 bases from V and 14 bases from J, with 20 bases between. Germline V lookup: CDR1 SGHVS, CDR2 FQNEAQ. CDR3 length: 15 amino acids. The CDR3 protein is CASSFRDTGWRTLHF. Here the CDR3 DNA reads TGTGCCAGCAGCTTCCGGGACACGGGATGGAGGACCCTCCACTTT.

The CDR3 is CASSSDSSSYNEQFF. The CDR3 nucleotides are TGTGCCAGCAGCTCTGACTCGAGCTCCTACAATGAGCAGTTCTTC. The chain has TRBV7-9 and TRBJ2-1; D is unclear. CDR1 SEHNR and CDR2 FQNEAQ come from the germline V gene (reference sequence). CDR3 length equals 15 residues. Between the trimmed V and J ends, which lost 4 bases and 0 bases, there was a span of 10 bases.

This clone turned up a few times. V is TRBV5-6 and J is TRBJ2-1, with 8 positions matching TRBD1. The CDR3 has 18 residues. Trimming at V came to 1 base and at J to 0 bases, leaving 9 bases not matched to a gene. CDR1 is SGHDT, CDR2 YYEEEE, per germline. The CDR3, as DNA: TGTGCCAGCAGCTTGATTCCCTGGACAGGGAGCTCCTACAATGAGCAGTTCTTC. Its translation: CASSLIPWTGSSYNEQFF.

The chain combines TRBV19 with TRBJ2-6; 7 nucleotides align to TRBD1. The CDR3 contains 15 residues. CDR1 and CDR2 (germline): LNHDA, SQIVND (reference sequence). After removal of 7 bases from V and 2 bases from J, the junction contained 5 bases not matched to a gene. In DNA form, the CDR3 reads TGTGCCAGTACCCCCACAGGGGCTGGGGCCAACGTCCTGACTTTC. It specifies CASTPTGAGANVLTF.

The chain has TRBV30 and TRBJ2-1, with 7 bases aligning to TRBD1. V trimming: 3 bases; J trimming: 7 bases; junction bases outside the gene matches: 9. Germline CDR1 GTSNPN, CDR2 SVGIG (reference sequence). The CDR3 extends over 14 amino acids. The CDR3 loop is CAWSLGQEWNEQFF. CDR3 bases: TGTGCCTGGAGCTTAGGACAGGAGTGGAATGAGCAGTTCTTC.

This chain connects TRBV15 to TRBJ2-1; 9 bases are shared with TRBD2. Looked up from germline, CDR1 is LNHNV and CDR2 is YYDKDF (reference sequence). This CDR3 is built from 16 residues. V trimming: 5 bases; J trimming: 4 bases; junction bases outside the gene matches: 9. The CDR3 DNA reads as TGTGCCACCAGCGCCCCCGGGCGGGGGGGGTACAATGAGCAGTTCTTC. Translated: CATSAPGRGGYNEQFF.

V usage is TRBV2 and J usage is TRBJ2-1; possible D gene TRBD2, 6 bases. Between the trimmed V and J ends, which lost 6 bases and 4 bases, there was a span of 16 bases. Germline V lookup: CDR1 SNHLY, CDR2 FYNNEI. CDR3 length: 15 residues. As DNA, the CDR3 is TGTGCCAGCAGCGGTCTGGCGGGACCTTACAATGAGCAGTTCTTC. Encoded protein: CASSGLAGPYNEQFF.

The J gene is TRBJ2-2, the V gene TRBV5-1; D possibly corresponds to TRBD2 (6 bases). The CDR3 loop spans 17 amino acids. The germline CDR1 and CDR2 sequences are SGHRS and YFSETQ. Deletions cut 2 bases from V and 0 bases from J, with 14 bases between. The CDR3 protein is CASSFWGGRANTGELFF. In DNA, the CDR3 is TGCGCCAGCAGCTTTTGGGGAGGACGCGCGAACACCGGGGAGCTGTTTTTT. The variable domain in full, completed from reference TRBV5-1 and TRBJ2-2, reads KAGVTQTPRYLIKTRGQQVTLSCSPISGHRSVSWYQQTPGQGLQFLFEYFSETQRNKGNFPGRFSGRQFSNSRSEMNVSTLELGDSALYLCASSFWGGRANTGELFFGEGSRLTVL.

V is TRBV4-1 and J is TRBJ1-5; 10 bases are a match to TRBD1. V gave up 1 base and J gave up 5 bases; unmatched junction bases: 2. CDR3 length: 15 amino acids. Germline-derived CDR1 and CDR2 are MGHRA and YSYEKL. In DNA, the CDR3 is TGCGCCAGCAGCCAAGGGGGGACAGGGGATCAGCCCCAGCATTTT. This gives the protein CASSQGGTGDQPQHF.

The chain combines TRBV19 with TRBJ2-7; D is unresolved. The CDR3 consists of 15 residues. The germline V gene has CDR1 LNHDA and CDR2 SQIVND (reference sequence). Between the trimmed V and J ends, which lost 1 base and 0 bases, there was a span of 10 bases. CDR3: CASSIGAGTSYEQYF. CDR3 nucleotide sequence: TGTGCCAGTAGTATAGGGGCAGGAACCTCCTACGAGCAGTACTTC. The variable domain in full, completed from reference TRBV19 and TRBJ2-7, reads DGGITQSPKYLFRKEGQNVTLSCEQNLNHDAMYWYRQDPGQGLRLIYYSQIVNDFQKGDIAEGYSVSREKKESFPLTVTSAQKNPTAFYLCASSIGAGTSYEQYFGPGTRLTVT.

This sequence joins TRBV5-6 and TRBJ1-6; no clear D gene. Germline V gene data show CDR1 as SGHDT and CDR2 as YYEEEE. V lost 1 base and J lost 9, with 5 bases in between. This CDR3 is built from 12 residues. CDR3 residues: CASSLSVSPLHF. Here the CDR3 DNA reads TGTGCCAGCAGCTTGTCGGTTTCACCCCTCCACTTT.

The chain carries TRBV12-3 or TRBV12-4 and TRBJ1-4; D is unclear. V was cut by 1 base and J by 7 bases, with 7 bases left in between. This CDR3 region has 13 residues. CDR3 sequence (DNA): TGTGCCAGCAGTTTAGAGCGGGGTGAAAAACTGTTTTTT. This sequence encodes CASSLERGEKLFF.

The V call is TRBV19, the J call TRBJ1-5, with 7 bases fitting TRBD1. Trimming cost V 4 bases and J 3 bases; bases outside gene matches: 3. The CDR3 loop spans 14 amino acids. Germline V gene lookup returns CDR1 LNHDA and CDR2 SQIVND (reference sequence). CDR3 sequence reads: CASSTGTDNQPQHF. The CDR3 bases are TGTGCCAGTAGTACCGGGACAGACAATCAGCCCCAGCATTTT.